Listed here are 18 T cell receptor beta chains from one sample, sequenced in a study of T cell repertoires in cytomegalovirus infection. One entry per CDR3 protein results from TCRdb running MiXCR on the reads. The sample holds about 130,000 distinct CDR3 sequences, 8% to 9% seen once. Sequencing was performed on PBMCs. The receptors shown here come from a human donor in good health (CMV status not recorded). Some clones in this sample may be carry-over from other donors' samples.

This clonotype was observed at least ten times. The rearrangement links TRBV7-2 to TRBJ1-6; unclear D gene. CDR3 size: 14 residues. Looked up from germline, CDR1 is SGHTA and CDR2 is FQGNSA. The V and J ends lost 5 bases and 10 bases respectively, with 15 bases between them. The CDR3 is CASSRGLTDSPLHF. DNA for the CDR3: TGTGCCAGCAGCCGCGGCCTGACCGACTCACCCCTCCACTTT.

This clonotype was seen ten or more times. The V call is TRBV28, the J call TRBJ2-5, with D possibly being TRBD1 (6 bases). CDR1 MDHEN and CDR2 SYDVKM come from the germline V gene. There are 13 residues in the CDR3. V dropped 8 bases and J dropped 3 bases, with 13 bases sitting between them. CDR3 loop: CASRTQGKETQYF. CDR3 in DNA: TGTGCCAGCCGAACACAGGGAAAAGAGACCCAGTACTTC.

There are many counts of this clonotype. The chain links TRBV7-3 to TRBJ1-1, with TRBD1 as a possible D gene (5 bases). The CDR3 spans 13 residues. Per germline, CDR1 SGHTA and CDR2 FQGTGA. Trimming stripped 3 bases from V and 3 bases from J, with 8 bases between. The CDR3 here is CASSFLGDTEAFF. The CDR3 DNA is TGTGCCAGCAGCTTTTTGGGGGACACTGAAGCTTTCTTT. Combining the CDR3 with reference TRBV7-3 and TRBJ1-1 gives the whole variable domain GAGVSQTPSNKVTEKGKYVELRCDPISGHTALYWYRQSLGQGPEFLIYFQGTGAADDSGLPNDRFFAVRPEGSVSTLKIQRTERGDSAVYLCASSFLGDTEAFFGQGTRLTVV.

This clonotype was observed a handful of times. The chain combines TRBV4-1 with TRBJ1-5; the D is unclear. The CDR3 covers 15 residues. Germline-derived CDR1 and CDR2 are MGHRA and YSYEKL. V gave up 1 base and J gave up 3 bases, with 10 bases separating them. The CDR3 bases are TGCGCCAGCAGCCAAGTCCGGTCTTTCAATCAGCCCCAGCATTTT. Translated: CASSQVRSFNQPQHF.

This clonotype was observed many times. The rearrangement uses TRBV12-3 or TRBV12-4 and TRBJ1-6, with D perhaps matching TRBD1 (5 bases). Trimming left V 6 bases short and J 7 bases short, with 10 bases between. This CDR3 is 13 amino acids long. The CDR3 sequence: CASSPGANSPLHF. The CDR3 region has the DNA TGTGCCAGCAGCCCCGGGGCGAATTCACCCCTCCACTTT.

The V gene is TRBV19, the J gene TRBJ1-5, with D unresolved. The CDR3 loop spans 15 amino acids. Germline values: CDR1 LNHDA, CDR2 SQIVND (reference sequence). V lost 7 bases and J lost 2, with 15 bases in between. CDR3 residues: CASIGSSAGNQPQHF. The CDR3 coding sequence is TGTGCCAGTATAGGGTCTTCCGCGGGCAATCAGCCCCAGCATTTT.

This clonotype was counted at least ten times. The V gene is TRBV14, the J gene TRBJ2-7; the match to TRBD1 covers 8 bases. This CDR3 contains 16 residues. The junction had 9 bases not matched to a gene; V was cut back by 2 bases and J by 3 bases. Per the germline V gene, CDR1 is SGHDN and CDR2 is FVKESK. CDR3 in amino acids: CASSQIFGTGVYEQYF. CDR3 nucleotides: TGTGCCAGCAGCCAAATTTTCGGGACAGGAGTCTACGAGCAGTACTTC.

A remark on this clonotype: A much more abundant neighbour one base away suggests this may be a read error. This chain links TRBV28 with TRBJ2-1; 9 bases are shared with TRBD1. This CDR3 region has 16 residues. After removal of 4 bases from V and 6 bases from J, the junction contained 10 bases not matched to a gene. Germline lookup yields CDR1 MDHEN and CDR2 SYDVKM. CDR3 nucleotide sequence: TGTGCCAGCAGTTCCTCGGCGGGACAGGGAGTCAATGAGCAGTTCTTC. Its protein is CASSSSAGQGVNEQFF.

Ten or more counts support this clonotype. At one end the junction does not follow the germline gene, possibly because of a read error. This chain joins TRBV11-2 and TRBJ2-7; 11 positions match TRBD1. This CDR3 contains 16 residues. The germline V gene encodes CDR1 SGHAT and CDR2 FQNNGV. CDR3 protein: CASSLARTGGSHEQYF. The CDR3 nucleotides read TGTGCCAGCAGCTTAGCGCGGACAGGGGGCTCCCACGAGCAGTACTTC.

This clonotype was counted between two and nine times. The genes are TRBV29-1 and TRBJ1-2; D not resolved. The CDR3 sequence is 11 residues long. CDR1 SQVTM and CDR2 ANQGSEA come from the germline V gene. Trimming cost V 5 bases and J 8 bases, with 12 bases left between them. CDR3 in amino acids: CSVYESGGYTF. In DNA, the CDR3 is TGCAGCGTTTACGAGTCTGGGGGCTACACCTTC.

This clonotype was seen many times. V gene TRBV5-1 combines with J gene TRBJ2-2; 8 nucleotides align to TRBD1. The CDR3 loop spans 15 amino acids. J gave up 0 bases and V 4 bases, and 2 bases lay outside the gene matches. Per the germline V gene, CDR1 is SGHRS and CDR2 is YFSETQ. In DNA form, the CDR3 reads TGCGCCAGCAGCGAGACAGGGGCGAACACCGGGGAGCTGTTTTTT. Translated, it gives CASSETGANTGELFF.

The V and J genes are TRBV20-1 and TRBJ2-1, with 12 bases that match TRBD2. V dropped 4 bases and J dropped 0; count of bases not matched to a gene: 10. Germline loops: CDR1 DFQATT, CDR2 SNEGSKA (reference sequence). This CDR3 has 18 residues. The CDR3 DNA reads TGCAGTGCTAAGACGACTAGCGGGGGTCCGAGCTCCTACAATGAGCAGTTCTTC. This codes for CSAKTTSGGPSSYNEQFF.

The J gene is TRBJ1-2, the V gene TRBV20-1; perhaps TRBD1 as D (6 bases). CDR3 length equals 14 residues. Trimming shortened V by 5 bases and J by 5 bases, and 18 bases separated the two germline ends. CDR1 is DFQATT, CDR2 SNEGSKA, per germline (reference sequence). The CDR3: CSAQLDRKIYGYTF. CDR3 sequence (DNA): TGCAGTGCTCAATTGGACAGAAAGATATATGGCTACACCTTC.

This chain links TRBV2 with TRBJ1-1, with D possibly TRBD1 on 6 matching bases. The CDR3 is 12 residues long. Trimming cost V 11 bases and J 1 base, with 11 bases left between them. Germline V gene sequence: CDR1 SNHLY, CDR2 FYNNEI. CDR3 in DNA: TGTGCCGGTACAGGGCAGAACACTGAAGCTTTCTTT. Translation gives CAGTGQNTEAFF.

In this sample, this clonotype turned up many times. The V call is TRBV6-1, the J call TRBJ2-1; D could derive from TRBD1 or TRBD2 (5 bases each). Germline CDR1 is MNHNS and CDR2 is SASEGT. Trimming left V 7 bases short and J 0 bases short, with 10 bases between. The CDR3 covers 14 residues. CDR3 region: CASIRGRSYNEQFF. The CDR3 nucleotides read TGTGCCAGCATCCGGGGCCGCTCCTACAATGAGCAGTTCTTC.

The rearrangement links TRBV2 to TRBJ1-5; 12 bases are a match to TRBD1. CDR3 length equals 16 residues. The trim removed 4 bases at V and 7 bases at J, leaving 8 bases unmatched. Germline V CDR1 and CDR2: SNHLY, FYNNEI. The CDR3 spells CASSAAGQGAGQPQHF. The CDR3 region has the DNA TGTGCCAGCAGTGCAGCGGGACAGGGGGCAGGGCAGCCCCAGCATTTT. Drawing the rest from reference TRBV2 and TRBJ1-5, the complete variable domain is EPEVTQTPSHQVTQMGQEVILRCVPISNHLYFYWYRQILGQKVEFLVSFYNNEISEKSEIFDDQFSVERPDGSNFTLKIRSTKLEDSAMYFCASSAAGQGAGQPQHFGDGTRLSIL.

This clonotype has ten or more counts. The chain combines TRBV7-3 with TRBJ2-1; 8 bases agree with TRBD2. J was trimmed by 2 bases and V by 5 bases; bases with no gene match: 8. Germline V gene lookup returns CDR1 SGHTA and CDR2 FQGTGA. The CDR3 loop spans 16 amino acids. CDR3 sequence reads: CASSPGAGGPYNEQFF. In nucleotides, the CDR3 is TGTGCCAGCAGCCCCGGTGCGGGGGGCCCCTACAATGAGCAGTTCTTC.

V and J are TRBV28 and TRBJ1-4, with 9 bases matching TRBD1. The CDR3 consists of 14 residues. CDR1 and CDR2 (germline): MDHEN, SYDVKM. V lost 5 bases to trimming and J lost 8 bases; unmatched junction nucleotides: 6. The CDR3 nucleotides are TGTGCCAGCAGTATAACGGGACAGGGAGAAAAACTGTTTTTT. It encodes CASSITGQGEKLFF.